These T cell receptor beta chains were read from a single sample in a study of blood T cell repertoires in COVID-19. Sequenced by immunoSEQ multiplex PCR; TCRdb stores in-frame clones only, minus some. Among approximately 250,000 clones listed, 75% to 90% were seen once. Sequenced sample: peripheral blood. Every receptor here comes from a man aged 25 to 40 who had recovered from COVID-19. The CDR3 runs from the conserved cysteine through the conserved F or W. Expanded clones get a size class; other rows say once, few or many, or leave the size out.

.	TRBV14	TRBJ1-1	CASSQVSGYEAFF
.	TRBV18	TRBJ2-5	CASSPRGLAGGDQETQYF
.	TRBV2	TRBJ2-3	CATRPGGGTDTQYF
.	TRBV7-2	TRBJ1-2	CASSLRQGADDGYTF
.	TRBV6-1	TRBJ2-2	CASSGPRGLYTGELFF
.	TRBV7-9	TRBJ2-7	CASSSKRVVSYEQYF
.	TRBV3-1/TRBV3-2	TRBJ1-5	CASSPDRRQPQHF
.	TRBV27	TRBJ2-1	CASRPIAGGAYNEQFF
.	TRBV6-5	TRBJ1-1	CASSRREGNTEAFF
few	TRBV7-9	TRBJ1-1	CASSLVDSRNTEAFF
.	TRBV5-1	TRBJ1-5	CASSLGGTGDSNQPQHF
once	TRBV9	TRBJ1-3	CASSERPGNTIYF
.	TRBV3-1/TRBV3-2	TRBJ1-5	CASSQGAGTGGLQPQHF
.	TRBV29-1	TRBJ1-6	CSVGTNSPLHF
.	TRBV30	TRBJ1-4	CAWSRPGQRSEKLFF
.	TRBV7-8	TRBJ2-7	CASSRGASVSYEQYF
.	TRBV9	TRBJ1-3	CASSGPGLNGNTIYF
.	TRBV27	TRBJ2-1	CASRRPTGTGISNEQFF
.	TRBV6-5	TRBJ1-2	CASSRAGVNVYGYTF
.	TRBV7-2	TRBJ2-3	CASSRQVSTDTQYF
.	TRBV3-1/TRBV3-2	TRBJ2-7	CASSQGGAYSYEQYF
.	TRBV11-2	TRBJ2-7	CASSLDRSQGGHEQYF
.	TRBV11-3	TRBJ2-7	CASSLNGQGVYEQYF
.	TRBV19	TRBJ2-1	CASSMTTGAVPQFF
.	TRBV2	TRBJ1-5	CASRRDRGDQPQHF
.	TRBV9	TRBJ2-7	CASSVAGGDGGPYEQYF
once	TRBV18	TRBJ2-2	CASSPLLAGANTGELFF
once	TRBV6-5	TRBJ1-3	CASSSGGGNTIYF